Below are 9 T cell receptor beta chains sequenced from a single sample in a study of blood T cell repertoires in COVID-19. Some clones are missing from TCRdb's copy, which holds only in-frame ones; the method was immunoSEQ multiplex PCR. The sample lists about 440,000 clones; roughly 90% were seen once. Sequencing used peripheral blood. Receptor source: a young woman with acute or convalescent COVID-19.

The chain uses TRBV27 and TRBJ1-1, with TRBD1 as a possible D gene (5 bases). Germline-derived CDR1 and CDR2 are MNHEY and SMNVEV (reference sequence). The CDR3 loop spans 15 amino acids. The ends were cut back, 5 bases at V and 2 bases at J, with 15 bases in the middle. Written as DNA, the CDR3 is TGTGCCAGCAGTAGCAGGGTAGCTGTAAACACTGAAGCTTTCTTT. Translating gives CASSSRVAVNTEAFF.

The gene calls are TRBV12-5 and TRBJ2-7; D is undetermined. The CDR3 totals 18 residues. V lost 0 bases and J 0 bases, leaving 18 bases between the germline ends. Germline CDR1 LGHNT, CDR2 FRNRAP. The CDR3 spells CASGLVLSWPASSYEQYF. The CDR3 nucleotides are TGTGCTAGTGGTTTGGTACTATCGTGGCCGGCGAGCTCCTACGAGCAGTACTTC.

This rearrangement joins TRBV19 to TRBJ1-2; D is unresolved. The CDR3 is 10 residues long. V was shortened by 5 bases and J by 8 bases, with 6 bases between the two germline ends. Per the germline V gene, CDR1 is LNHDA and CDR2 is SQIVND (reference sequence). The chain's CDR3 is CASSDGGYTF. CDR3 coding DNA: TGTGCCAGTAGTGACGGGGGCTACACCTTC.

The chain has TRBV7-3 and TRBJ2-1; D gene ambiguous. The germline gives CDR1 SGHTA, CDR2 FQGTGA. CDR3 length equals 12 residues. The V gene lost 4 bases and the J gene lost 8 bases, with 9 bases spanning the gap. CDR3 DNA sequence: TGTGCCAGCAGCTCCAACGGTTATGAGCAGTTCTTC. Protein sequence: CASSSNGYEQFF.

The V and J genes are TRBV19 and TRBJ1-5; 7 nucleotides line up with TRBD1. This CDR3 spans 16 amino acids. The germline CDR1 and CDR2 sequences are LNHDA and SQIVND (reference sequence). With V trimmed by 5 bases and J by 7 bases, 14 bases remained unmatched. The CDR3 region is CASSPSDRVRFQPQHF. Written as DNA, the CDR3 is TGTGCCAGTAGTCCTTCCGACAGGGTAAGATTCCAGCCCCAGCATTTT.

V gene TRBV3-1 (or the pseudogene TRBV3-2) combines with J gene TRBJ1-6; no definite D call. Germline CDR1 LGHDT, CDR2 YNNKEL (reference sequence). The CDR3 totals 13 residues. V lost 1 base, J lost 13 bases, and 11 bases lay in between. CDR3 in DNA: TGTGCCAGCAGCCAAGGCCCCTCCGGGCCCCTCCACTTT. Protein sequence: CASSQGPSGPLHF.

For the CDR3, the DNA is TGCGCCAGCAGCTACGAGATCGAAAAGAACTATGGCTACACCTTC. Translated, it gives CASSYEIEKNYGYTF. The V gene is TRBV5-1, the J gene TRBJ1-2; D is uncertain. Trimming took off 3 bases at V and 2 bases at J, with 14 bases between the two ends. CDR1 and CDR2 from the germline V gene are SGHRS and YFSETQ. The CDR3 is made up of 15 amino acids.

The chain joins TRBV4-1 to TRBJ2-1; D may be TRBD2 (5 bases). Between the trimmed V and J ends, which lost 1 base and 0 bases, there was a span of 10 bases. CDR3 size: 16 residues. The germline V gene has CDR1 MGHRA and CDR2 YSYEKL. The CDR3 coding sequence is TGCGCCAGCAGCCAAGGCACTAGGAGCTCCTACAATGAGCAGTTCTTC. It is translated as CASSQGTRSSYNEQFF.

This chain uses TRBV21-1 with TRBJ2-1; no DNA check was done on the table's D call, TRBD2. TRBV21-1 is recorded as a pseudogene. The CDR3 covers 15 residues. The chain's CDR3 is CASPTSGEPFDEQFF. CDR3 DNA sequence: TGTGCCAGCCCGACTAGCGGGGAACCTTTCGATGAGCAGTTCTTC.